This T cell receptor beta chain is drawn from a study of cytomegalovirus exposure and HLA in healthy donors. PCR used 60 Vbeta primers and 13 Jbeta primers. The method was immunoSEQ multiplex PCR; TCRdb's version includes in-frame clones alone and lacks a portion of them. The table lists roughly 78,000 clones, 63% of them singletons. This clone was seen only a few times. The CDR3 runs to 14 residues. Germline-derived CDR1 and CDR2 are MNHEY and SMNVEV (reference sequence). V lost 6 bases and J 5 bases, leaving 17 bases between the germline ends. Sequenced sample: PBMCs. This clonotype was obtained from a man younger than 45 in good health and CMV-seropositive. The gene calls are TRBV27 and TRBJ2-7; possibly TRBD1 for D (5 bases). CDR3 DNA: TGTGCCAGCAGCCCGGCAGGGAAGTTCCACGAGCAGTACTTC. Its translation: CASSPAGKFHEQYF.